Listed here are 24 T cell receptor beta chains from one sample, sequenced in a study of shared clonotypes between healthy human individuals. Method: immunoSEQ multiplex PCR; TCRdb's copy keeps in-frame clones and lacks some. The repertoire holds about 1.1 million clones, with 77% as singletons. The sample taken for sequencing was memory CD4+ T cells from PBMCs. The subset here: CD45RA-negative fraction. These receptors came from a man younger than 35 in good health. Some clones in this sample may be carry-over from other donors' samples.

The V call is TRBV11-2, the J call TRBJ2-7; 10 bases match TRBD1. The CDR3 has 18 residues. Germline values: CDR1 SGHAT, CDR2 FQNNGV. Trimming took 1 base from V and 3 from J; bases not matched to a gene: 12. The CDR3 region is CASSLARIRTGGRYEQYF. The CDR3 bases are TGTGCCAGCAGCTTAGCGAGGATTAGGACAGGGGGTCGCTACGAGCAGTACTTC.

At least ten counts were recorded for this clone. This chain uses TRBV7-2 with TRBJ2-1; D gene uncertain. This CDR3 comprises 15 residues. V was pared by 3 bases and J by 5 bases, with 14 bases between. CDR1 is SGHTA and CDR2 is FQGNSA in the germline V gene. The CDR3 sequence: CASSLGQKPNNEQFF. In DNA, the CDR3 is TGTGCCAGCAGCTTGGGTCAGAAACCAAACAATGAGCAGTTCTTC.

The J gene is TRBJ1-2, the V gene TRBV27; 8 bases align to TRBD1. This CDR3 contains 12 residues. Germline CDR1 and CDR2: MNHEY and SMNVEV (reference sequence). J lost 8 bases, V lost 11 bases, and 10 bases had no gene match. The CDR3 protein is CARGTGGRGYTF. CDR3 DNA sequence: TGTGCCCGCGGGACAGGCGGGCGGGGCTACACCTTC.

The V and J genes are TRBV10-2 and TRBJ2-1; D is uncertain. Germline-derived CDR1 and CDR2 are WSHSY and SAAADI. The CDR3 contains 13 residues. V lost 5 bases, J lost 3 bases, and 8 bases lay in between. DNA of the CDR3: TGCGCCAGCAGTAGAACACGCTACAATGAGCAGTTCTTC. Amino acid sequence: CASSRTRYNEQFF.

The chain uses TRBV5-1 and TRBJ1-2, with D possibly being TRBD1 (5 bases). Germline V gives CDR1 SGHRS, CDR2 YFSETQ. This CDR3 spans 14 amino acids. Trimming shortened V by 1 base and J by 3 bases, and 10 bases separated the two germline ends. CDR3 sequence reads: CASSLSWGDYGYTF. The CDR3 DNA reads as TGCGCCAGCAGCTTGAGTTGGGGGGACTATGGCTACACCTTC.

The rearrangement links TRBV9 to TRBJ2-5; TRBD1 might be the D (6 bases). Per germline, CDR1 SGDLS and CDR2 YYNGEE. This CDR3 has 16 amino acids. Deletions cut 3 bases from V and 1 base from J, with 16 bases between. The CDR3 DNA reads TGTGCCAGCAGCGACCGGCGGACAGAGTCCCAAGAGACCCAGTACTTC. The encoded protein is CASSDRRTESQETQYF. The whole variable domain, remainder taken from reference TRBV9 and TRBJ2-5, is DSGVTQTPKHLITATGQRVTLRCSPRSGDLSVYWYQQSLDQGLQFLIQYYNGEERAKGNILERFSAQQFPDLHSELNLSSLELGDSALYFCASSDRRTESQETQYFGPGTRLLVL.

The V call is TRBV6-4, the J call TRBJ2-1; D tentatively fits TRBD1 or TRBD2 (7 bases each). Trimming pared 6 bases from V and 5 bases from J, leaving 17 bases between. The CDR3 sequence is 15 residues long. Per the germline V gene, CDR1 is MRHNA and CDR2 is SNTAGT. The CDR3 bases are TGTGCCAGCAGGATGACAGGGAGGGGCCACAATGAGCAGTTCTTC. Amino acid sequence: CASRMTGRGHNEQFF.

On this clone: Other DNA sequences in the sample encode the same CDR3. The CDR3 region has the DNA TGCAGTGCTAGTAGAGGGGAAGGCTACACCTTC. Residues: CSASRGEGYTF. The gene calls are TRBV20-1 and TRBJ1-2, with D perhaps matching TRBD1 (5 bases). This CDR3 comprises 11 residues. The V end lost 3 bases, the J end lost 8 bases, and 10 bases lay between the germline ends. Germline V CDR1 and CDR2: DFQATT, SNEGSKA (reference sequence).

This chain connects TRBV6-1 to TRBJ1-4; D perhaps matches TRBD1 (6 bases). This CDR3 comprises 14 residues. The germline V gene encodes CDR1 MNHNS and CDR2 SASEGT. V was cut by 6 bases and J by 2 bases, with 10 bases left in between. CDR3 coding DNA: TGTGCCAGCAGGAGAGGGGGGACTAATGAAAAACTGTTTTTT. It is translated as CASRRGGTNEKLFF.

The CDR3 is CASSVSAGDLEAFF. DNA of the CDR3: TGTGCCAGCAGCGTTAGTGCAGGGGACCTTGAAGCTTTCTTT. The chain has TRBV9 and TRBJ1-1; D perhaps matches TRBD1 (6 bases). Trimming left V 2 bases short and J 7 bases short, with 15 bases between. The germline V gene encodes CDR1 SGDLS and CDR2 YYNGEE. CDR3 length: 14 amino acids.

The gene calls are TRBV9 and TRBJ2-5, with D perhaps matching TRBD1 or TRBD2 (5 bases each). This CDR3 has 15 residues. Trimming took off 0 bases at V and 0 bases at J, with 9 bases between the two ends. The germline V gene has CDR1 SGDLS and CDR2 YYNGEE. CDR3: CASSVGWGNQETQYF. CDR3 DNA sequence: TGTGCCAGCAGCGTAGGGTGGGGGAACCAAGAGACCCAGTACTTC.

About this clone: The sample has other DNA sequences that encode this CDR3 too. The chain joins TRBV28 to TRBJ2-5; no firm D call. CDR1 is MDHEN and CDR2 is SYDVKM in the germline V gene. V gave up 9 bases and J gave up 3 bases, with 11 bases separating them. This CDR3 comprises 12 residues. The CDR3 here is CASRVPEETQYF. The CDR3 DNA follows: TGTGCCAGTAGGGTCCCAGAAGAGACCCAGTACTTC.

The chain joins TRBV2 to TRBJ2-7; 7 bases fit TRBD1. The CDR3 loop spans 13 amino acids. V was clipped by 7 bases and J by 2 bases; unmatched bases: 5. Germline V gene lookup returns CDR1 SNHLY and CDR2 FYNNEI. The CDR3: CASKTGLAYEQYF. Written as DNA, the CDR3 is TGTGCCAGCAAGACAGGGTTAGCCTACGAGCAGTACTTC. The whole variable domain, remainder taken from reference TRBV2 and TRBJ2-7, is EPEVTQTPSHQVTQMGQEVILRCVPISNHLYFYWYRQILGQKVEFLVSFYNNEISEKSEIFDDQFSVERPDGSNFTLKIRSTKLEDSAMYFCASKTGLAYEQYFGPGTRLTVT.

As DNA, the CDR3 is TGTGCCAGCAGACGACTGATTGAAGCTTTCTTT. It yields the protein CASRRLIEAFF. This chain connects TRBV28 to TRBJ1-1; D is unresolved. Germline CDR1 reads MDHEN; CDR2 reads SYDVKM. The CDR3 is 11 residues long. Trimming left V 6 bases short and J 7 bases short, with 9 bases between.

This clone was counted only a few times. The sample carries other DNA sequences with the same CDR3. Here the CDR3 reads CAWDQAGGSRTEAFF. In DNA, the CDR3 is TGTGCCTGGGACCAGGCGGGGGGCTCTCGGACTGAAGCTTTCTTT. The V call is TRBV30, the J call TRBJ1-1; D might be TRBD1 (6 bases). Germline CDR1 reads GTSNPN; CDR2 reads SVGIG (reference sequence). The CDR3 has 15 amino acids. The V gene lost 5 bases and the J gene lost 5 bases, with 21 bases spanning the gap.

This clone was detected ten times or more. The sample contains more than one DNA sequence encoding this CDR3. The chain recombines TRBV7-8 with TRBJ1-5; D ambiguous. Germline V gene sequence: CDR1 SGHVS, CDR2 FQNEAQ. V was cut by 4 bases and J by 3 bases, with 4 bases left in between. The CDR3 extends over 12 amino acids. The CDR3 coding sequence is TGTGCCAGCAGCTCGACCAATCAGCCCCAGCATTTT. Amino acids: CASSSTNQPQHF.

The chain couples TRBV19 to TRBJ1-1, with D possibly being TRBD1 (6 bases). Trimming took off 5 bases at V and 5 bases at J, with 18 bases between the two ends. The CDR3 is made up of 15 amino acids. Looked up from germline, CDR1 is LNHDA and CDR2 is SQIVND (reference sequence). CDR3 sequence reads: CASSPNRAPKTEAFF. The CDR3 nucleotides are TGTGCCAGTAGTCCAAACAGGGCCCCAAAGACTGAAGCTTTCTTT.

The chain joins TRBV2 to TRBJ2-2; possibly TRBD2 for D (5 bases). Germline V gene lookup returns CDR1 SNHLY and CDR2 FYNNEI. This CDR3 contains 13 residues. V was trimmed by 8 bases and J by 4 bases, leaving 11 bases between them. The CDR3 DNA reads TGTGCCAGCGGACTCCTGGGCACCGGGGAGCTGTTTTTT. Translated, it gives CASGLLGTGELFF.

This chain links TRBV30 with TRBJ1-6; D ambiguous. The CDR3 is made up of 16 amino acids. CDR1 is GTSNPN, CDR2 SVGIG, per germline (reference sequence). Trimming pared 0 bases from V and 6 bases from J, leaving 15 bases between. This CDR3 reads CAWSVGHISVNSPLHF. In DNA, the CDR3 is TGTGCCTGGAGTGTCGGGCACATCTCCGTTAATTCACCCCTCCACTTT.

The V gene is TRBV5-1, the J gene TRBJ2-1; TRBD2 matches at 8 bases. This CDR3 comprises 15 residues. Trimming removed 3 bases from V and 7 bases from J; junction bases left unmatched: 9. Germline-derived CDR1 and CDR2 are SGHRS and YFSETQ. The CDR3 spells CASSSAPAGVNEQFF. The CDR3, as DNA: TGCGCCAGCAGCTCCGCCCCAGCGGGAGTTAATGAGCAGTTCTTC.

This sequence joins TRBV18 and TRBJ2-7, with D possibly matching TRBD1 (5 bases). Trimming cost V 3 bases and J 7 bases, with 16 bases left between them. Germline CDR1 is KGHSH and CDR2 is LQKENI. The CDR3 runs to 14 residues. The chain's CDR3 is CASSPLGHQGEQYF. The CDR3 coding sequence is TGTGCCAGCTCACCCCTCGGACATCAAGGTGAGCAGTACTTC.

V is TRBV15 and J is TRBJ2-7, with TRBD2 as a possible D gene (6 bases). The length of the CDR3 is 16 residues. The germline V gene has CDR1 LNHNV and CDR2 YYDKDF (reference sequence). The V and J ends lost 1 base and 3 bases respectively, with 16 bases between them. The CDR3 region is CATSRVSGSARYEQYF. The CDR3 DNA follows: TGTGCCACCAGCAGAGTTTCCGGGAGTGCGCGCTACGAGCAGTACTTC.

The CDR3 region is CASCQGTNEKLFF. CDR3 sequence (DNA): TGTGCCAGCTGCCAGGGGACTAATGAAAAACTGTTTTTT. The chain carries TRBV18 and TRBJ1-4; a weak D match, TRBD1 (6 bases). Germline V gene data show CDR1 as KGHSH and CDR2 as LQKENI. Trimming left V 7 bases short and J 2 bases short, with 8 bases between. The CDR3 sequence is 13 residues long.

The chain uses TRBV9 and TRBJ2-1; TRBD2 matches at 8 bases. This CDR3 is 16 amino acids long. J lost 9 bases, V lost 1 base, and 12 bases had no gene match. The germline CDR1 and CDR2 sequences are SGDLS and YYNGEE. The CDR3 loop is CASSVSTRREVAEQFF. CDR3 in DNA: TGTGCCAGCAGCGTAAGTACGCGGCGGGAGGTCGCTGAGCAGTTCTTC.